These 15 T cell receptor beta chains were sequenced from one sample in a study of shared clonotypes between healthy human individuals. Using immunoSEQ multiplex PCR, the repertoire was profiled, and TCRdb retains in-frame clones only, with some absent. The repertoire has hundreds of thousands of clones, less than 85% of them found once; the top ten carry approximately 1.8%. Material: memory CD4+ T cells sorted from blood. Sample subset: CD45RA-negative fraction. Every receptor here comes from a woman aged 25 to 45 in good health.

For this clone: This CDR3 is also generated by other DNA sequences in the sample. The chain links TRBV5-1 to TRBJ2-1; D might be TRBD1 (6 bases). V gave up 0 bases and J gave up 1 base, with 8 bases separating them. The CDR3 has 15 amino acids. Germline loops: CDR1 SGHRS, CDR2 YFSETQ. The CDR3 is CASSLDRGSYNEQFF. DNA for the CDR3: TGCGCCAGCAGCTTGGATAGGGGGTCCTACAATGAGCAGTTCTTC. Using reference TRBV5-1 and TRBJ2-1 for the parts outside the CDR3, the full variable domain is KAGVTQTPRYLIKTRGQQVTLSCSPISGHRSVSWYQQTPGQGLQFLFEYFSETQRNKGNFPGRFSGRQFSNSRSEMNVSTLELGDSALYLCASSLDRGSYNEQFFGPGTRLTVL.

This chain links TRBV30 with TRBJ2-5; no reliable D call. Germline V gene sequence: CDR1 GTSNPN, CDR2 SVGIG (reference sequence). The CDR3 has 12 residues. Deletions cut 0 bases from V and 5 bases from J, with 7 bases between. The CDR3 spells CAWSVQWETQYF. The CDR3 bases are TGTGCCTGGAGTGTACAATGGGAGACCCAGTACTTC.

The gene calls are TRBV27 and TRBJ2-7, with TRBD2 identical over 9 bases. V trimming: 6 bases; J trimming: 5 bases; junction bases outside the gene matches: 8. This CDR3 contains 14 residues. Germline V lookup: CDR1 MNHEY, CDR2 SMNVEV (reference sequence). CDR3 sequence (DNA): TGTGCCAGCAGCTCCGGACTAGCGTCCCACGAGCAGTACTTC. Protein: CASSSGLASHEQYF.

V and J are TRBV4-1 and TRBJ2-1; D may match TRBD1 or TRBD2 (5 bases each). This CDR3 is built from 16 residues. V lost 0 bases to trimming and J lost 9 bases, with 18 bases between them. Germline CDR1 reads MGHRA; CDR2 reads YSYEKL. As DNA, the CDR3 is TGCGCCAGCAGCCAAGATCAGGGACCCCAGTACGGTGAGCAGTTCTTC. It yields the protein CASSQDQGPQYGEQFF.

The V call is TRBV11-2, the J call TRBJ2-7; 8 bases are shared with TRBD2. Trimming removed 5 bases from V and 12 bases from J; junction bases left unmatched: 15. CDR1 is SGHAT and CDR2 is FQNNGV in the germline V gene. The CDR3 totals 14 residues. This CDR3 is CASSPGRGAEVRYF. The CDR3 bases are TGTGCCAGCAGCCCCGGGAGGGGCGCCGAGGTTCGGTACTTC. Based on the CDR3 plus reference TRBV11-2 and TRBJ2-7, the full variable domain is EAGVAQSPRYKIIEKRQSVAFWCNPISGHATLYWYQQILGQGPKLLIQFQNNGVVDDSQLPKDRFSAERLKGVDSTLKIQPAKLEDSAVYLCASSPGRGAEVRYFGPGTRLTVT.

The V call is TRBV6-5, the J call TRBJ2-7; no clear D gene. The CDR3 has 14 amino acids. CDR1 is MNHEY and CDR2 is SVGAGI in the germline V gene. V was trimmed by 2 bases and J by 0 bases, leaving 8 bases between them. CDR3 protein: CASSYGLDSYEQYF. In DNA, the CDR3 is TGTGCCAGCAGTTACGGGCTGGACTCCTACGAGCAGTACTTC.

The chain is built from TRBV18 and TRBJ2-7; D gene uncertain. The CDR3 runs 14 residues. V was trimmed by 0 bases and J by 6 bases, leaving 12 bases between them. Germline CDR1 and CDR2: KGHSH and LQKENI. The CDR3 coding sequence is TGTGCCAGCTCACCACCGGTTTACCCTTCCGAGCAGTACTTC. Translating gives CASSPPVYPSEQYF.

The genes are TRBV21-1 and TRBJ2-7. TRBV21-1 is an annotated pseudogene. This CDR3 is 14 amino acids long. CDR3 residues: CASTEPGLAYEQYF. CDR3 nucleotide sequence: TGTGCCAGCACCGAACCCGGGCTCGCCTACGAGCAGTACTTC.

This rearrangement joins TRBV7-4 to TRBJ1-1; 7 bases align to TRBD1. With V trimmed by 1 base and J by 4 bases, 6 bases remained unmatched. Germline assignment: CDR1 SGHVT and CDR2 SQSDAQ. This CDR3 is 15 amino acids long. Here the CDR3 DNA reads TGTGCCAGCAGCTTAGTAGAGGGGGCAGTCACTGAAGCTTTCTTT. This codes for CASSLVEGAVTEAFF.

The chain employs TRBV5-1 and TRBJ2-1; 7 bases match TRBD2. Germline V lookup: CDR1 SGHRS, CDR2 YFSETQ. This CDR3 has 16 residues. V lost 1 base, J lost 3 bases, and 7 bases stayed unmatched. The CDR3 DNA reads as TGCGCCAGCAGCTTGAATCCGGGACTAAACTACAATGAGCAGTTCTTC. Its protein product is CASSLNPGLNYNEQFF.

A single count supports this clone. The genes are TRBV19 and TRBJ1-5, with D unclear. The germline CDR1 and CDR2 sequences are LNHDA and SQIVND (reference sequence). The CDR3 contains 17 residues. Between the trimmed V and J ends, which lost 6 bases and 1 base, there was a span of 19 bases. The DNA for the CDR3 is TGTGCCAGTAGCCTGCACGTCGGGCAGATGAGCAATCAGCCCCAGCATTTT. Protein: CASSLHVGQMSNQPQHF.

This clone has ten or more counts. CDR3 residues: CASSLNGGQGNQPQHF. In DNA, the CDR3 is TGTGCCAGCAGCTTAAACGGGGGACAGGGTAATCAGCCCCAGCATTTT. The chain combines TRBV7-2 with TRBJ1-5, with TRBD1 matching over 9 bases. With V trimmed by 2 bases and J by 4 bases, 6 bases remained unmatched. Germline values: CDR1 SGHTA, CDR2 FQGNSA. This CDR3 contains 16 residues.

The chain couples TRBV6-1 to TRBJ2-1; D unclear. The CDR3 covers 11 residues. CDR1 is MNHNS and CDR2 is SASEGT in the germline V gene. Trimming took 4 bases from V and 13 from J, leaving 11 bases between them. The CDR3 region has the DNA TGTGCCAGCAGTGTGGAGTATGTTCAGTTCTTC. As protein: CASSVEYVQFF.

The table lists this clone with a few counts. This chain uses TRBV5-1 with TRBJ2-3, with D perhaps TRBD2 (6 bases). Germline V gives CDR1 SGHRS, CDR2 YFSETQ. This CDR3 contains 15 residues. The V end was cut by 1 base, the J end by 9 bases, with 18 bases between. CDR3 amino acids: CASSLTSGEGETQYF. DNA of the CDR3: TGCGCCAGCAGCTTGACCTCGGGAGAAGGTGAAACGCAGTATTTT.

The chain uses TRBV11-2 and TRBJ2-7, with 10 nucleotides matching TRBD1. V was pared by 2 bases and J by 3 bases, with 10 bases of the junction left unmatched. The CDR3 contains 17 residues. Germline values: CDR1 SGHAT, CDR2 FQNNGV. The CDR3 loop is CASSLYRLGQGSYEQYF. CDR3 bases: TGTGCCAGCAGCTTATACAGGTTGGGACAGGGGAGCTACGAGCAGTACTTC.